Listed here are 20 T cell receptor beta chains from one sample, sequenced in a study of T cell repertoires in cytomegalovirus infection. TCRdb itself ran the reads through MiXCR, one entry per CDR3 protein. The table has 200,000 to 250,000 distinct CDR3 sequences, roughly 12% seen once; the top ten hold approximately 1.8%. Material for sequencing was PBMCs. These receptors originate from a human donor in good health (CMV status not recorded). Some clones in this sample may be carry-over from other donors' samples.

The table lists this clonotype with many counts. The chain joins TRBV28 to TRBJ2-7, with D perhaps given as TRBD1 or TRBD2 (6 bases each). The V end was cut by 3 bases, the J end by 6 bases, with 18 bases between. Looked up from germline, CDR1 is MDHEN and CDR2 is SYDVKM. The CDR3 totals 15 residues. The DNA for the CDR3 is TGTGCCAGCAGTTTGTCCTCAGGGGAGGATGGCGAGCAGTACTTC. Amino acids: CASSLSSGEDGEQYF. The full variable domain, rest sourced from reference TRBV28 and TRBJ2-7, is DVKVTQSSRYLVKRTGEKVFLECVQDMDHENMFWYRQDPGLGLRLIYFSYDVKMKEKGDIPEGYSVSREKKERFSLILESASTNQTSMYLCASSLSSGEDGEQYFGPGTRLTVT.

This clonotype showed up many times. This chain connects TRBV7-2 to TRBJ2-5; 7 nucleotides match TRBD2. The CDR3 contains 14 residues. Losses at the gene ends were 5 bases for V and 4 bases for J; bases not matched to a gene: 7. The germline gives CDR1 SGHTA, CDR2 FQGNSA. CDR3 bases: TGTGCCAGCAGCCGGACTAGTGGCTTAGAGACCCAGTACTTC. It specifies CASSRTSGLETQYF.

The chain couples TRBV19 to TRBJ2-7; D might be TRBD1 or TRBD2, each matching 5 bases. This CDR3 has 13 amino acids. In germline, CDR1 is LNHDA, CDR2 SQIVND (reference sequence). Trimming took off 9 bases at V and 2 bases at J, with 14 bases between the two ends. The CDR3 DNA follows: TGTGCCAGCATCGGGACGGCCCCCTACGAGCAGTACTTC. Its translation: CASIGTAPYEQYF. The full variable domain, in which reference TRBV19 and TRBJ2-7 provide the parts outside the CDR3, is DGGITQSPKYLFRKEGQNVTLSCEQNLNHDAMYWYRQDPGQGLRLIYYSQIVNDFQKGDIAEGYSVSREKKESFPLTVTSAQKNPTAFYLCASIGTAPYEQYFGPGTRLTVT.

This clonotype was seen many times. V is TRBV20-1 and J is TRBJ2-5; D unresolved. This CDR3 region has 14 residues. V was clipped by 0 bases and J by 1 base, with 9 bases between them. Germline V gene sequence: CDR1 DFQATT, CDR2 SNEGSKA (reference sequence). DNA for the CDR3: TGCAGTGCTAGAGATAGATCAGGCCAAGAGACCCAGTACTTC. Translated: CSARDRSGQETQYF.

This clonotype was counted ten times or more. In DNA, the CDR3 is TGTGCCAACTCTCCCTTAGCGGGAGCGGGTTACGAGCAGTACTTC. Amino acids: CANSPLAGAGYEQYF. The genes are TRBV7-2 and TRBJ2-7, with TRBD2 matching 9 bases. The CDR3 spans 15 residues. J was trimmed by 4 bases and V by 10 bases; bases with no gene match: 14. The germline V gene has CDR1 SGHTA and CDR2 FQGNSA.

This clonotype was recorded at least ten times. V and J are TRBV7-2 and TRBJ2-1, with 9 bases fitting TRBD2. Germline V gives CDR1 SGHTA, CDR2 FQGNSA. Trimming cost V 6 bases and J 5 bases; bases outside gene matches: 14. The CDR3 extends over 17 amino acids. CDR3 in amino acids: CASSLISGGASHNEQFF. The CDR3 nucleotides read TGTGCCAGCAGTCTAATTAGCGGGGGCGCGTCCCACAATGAGCAGTTCTTC.

To note about this clonotype: A read error may be the cause here, since a much bigger clone is one base away. The chain links TRBV7-9 to TRBJ2-1; TRBD2 is a possible D gene (5 bases). Judging by the DNA end, TRBJ2-7 fits better; the J call may be wrong. CDR1 SEHNR and CDR2 FQNEAQ come from the germline V gene (reference sequence). The CDR3 loop spans 13 amino acids. The CDR3 protein is CASSLPGNNEQYF. The CDR3 bases are TGTGCCAGCAGCTTACCGGGGAACAATGAGCAGTACTTC.

This clonotype was recorded at least ten times. The CDR3 spells CASSLPGGSNQPQHF. As DNA, the CDR3 is TGTGCCAGCAGCTTACCAGGGGGTAGCAATCAGCCCCAGCATTTT. The chain uses TRBV7-2 and TRBJ1-5, with 7 positions matching TRBD1. V lost 2 bases, J lost 0 bases, and 1 base stayed unmatched. The length of the CDR3 is 15 residues. Germline V lookup: CDR1 SGHTA, CDR2 FQGNSA.

This clonotype was picked up a small number of times. The chain recombines TRBV11-3 with TRBJ1-1, with D hard to call. Germline V lookup: CDR1 SGHNT, CDR2 YENEEA. Trimming removed 1 base from V and 1 base from J, with 19 bases in between. This CDR3 spans 18 amino acids. Written as DNA, the CDR3 is TGTGCCAGCAGCTTAGCATGGGTAACGTCGGTTGGGAACACTGAAGCTTTCTTT. It encodes CASSLAWVTSVGNTEAFF.

This clonotype was seen repeatedly, ten times or more. V and J are TRBV11-2 and TRBJ2-1; D not certain. This CDR3 has 15 residues. CDR1 and CDR2 from the germline V gene are SGHAT and FQNNGV. The V end was cut by 3 bases, the J end by 0 bases, with 9 bases between. The CDR3 here is CASSFSRSSYNEQFF. In nucleotides, the CDR3 is TGTGCCAGCAGCTTTAGTCGGAGCTCCTACAATGAGCAGTTCTTC. The entire variable domain, with the rest obtained from reference TRBV11-2 and TRBJ2-1, is as follows: EAGVAQSPRYKIIEKRQSVAFWCNPISGHATLYWYQQILGQGPKLLIQFQNNGVVDDSQLPKDRFSAERLKGVDSTLKIQPAKLEDSAVYLCASSFSRSSYNEQFFGPGTRLTVL.

V usage is TRBV29-1 and J usage is TRBJ2-2; D is ambiguous. CDR3 size: 13 residues. The V and J ends lost 7 bases and 3 bases respectively, with 12 bases between them. Looked up from germline, CDR1 is SQVTM and CDR2 is ANQGSEA. CDR3 in DNA: TGCAGCGCCGGAGACCCAGACACCGGGGAGCTGTTTTTT. Residues: CSAGDPDTGELFF.

The chain recombines TRBV5-1 with TRBJ2-5, with D perhaps TRBD1 (6 bases). CDR3 size: 17 residues. The V and J ends lost 0 bases and 1 base respectively, with 16 bases between them. Germline loops: CDR1 SGHRS, CDR2 YFSETQ. CDR3 nucleotides: TGCGCCAGCAGCTTGGCCGGCGCAGGGGCCCTCCAAGAGACCCAGTACTTC. Amino acid sequence: CASSLAGAGALQETQYF.

This clonotype was seen many times. The chain links TRBV7-2 to TRBJ2-7; D ambiguous. CDR1 and CDR2 (germline): SGHTA, FQGNSA. Trimming removed 0 bases from V and 6 bases from J, with 9 bases in between. This CDR3 contains 13 residues. CDR3 DNA: TGTGCCAGCAGCTTAGCGGGTCCGGTCGAGCAGTACTTC. Translation: CASSLAGPVEQYF.

The rearrangement uses TRBV12-3 or TRBV12-4 and TRBJ1-3, with D unresolved. The CDR3 totals 16 residues. The V end was cut by 3 bases, the J end by 1 base, with 13 bases between. The CDR3 loop reads CASSLGRTPSGNTIYF. The CDR3 DNA sequence: TGTGCCAGCAGTTTGGGTAGGACCCCATCTGGAAACACCATATATTTT.

This clonotype has a count of ten or more. The rearrangement links TRBV6-2 or TRBV6-3 to TRBJ2-2; tentatively, D is TRBD1 (6 bases). V dropped 6 bases and J dropped 6 bases, with 11 bases sitting between them. The germline V gene has CDR1 MNHEY and CDR2 SVGEGT. The CDR3 contains 13 residues. The CDR3 DNA is TGTGCCAGCAGCTACAGGGTATCCGGGGAGCTGTTTTTT. It codes for CASSYRVSGELFF.

This clonotype was picked up a small number of times. The gene calls are TRBV29-1 and TRBJ2-3; D possibly corresponds to TRBD2 (5 bases). V lost 4 bases, J lost 0 bases, and 11 bases lay in between. The germline V gene has CDR1 SQVTM and CDR2 ANQGSEA. The CDR3 extends over 14 amino acids. CDR3 DNA sequence: TGCAGCGTTGGTTCTAGCCTTAGCACAGATACGCAGTATTTT. It yields the protein CSVGSSLSTDTQYF.

This clonotype was seen only a few times. The chain employs TRBV25-1 and TRBJ1-2; TRBD1 aligns across 10 bases. This CDR3 is built from 14 residues. The ends lost 4 bases at V and 8 bases at J; junction bases unmatched: 7. Germline V gives CDR1 MGHDK, CDR2 SYGVNS. The CDR3 is CASSVTGGSGGYTF. As DNA, the CDR3 is TGTGCCAGCAGTGTGACAGGGGGCTCGGGGGGCTACACCTTC.

The rearrangement joins TRBV4-1 to TRBJ1-2; TRBD1 agrees at 8 bases. The CDR3 has 15 amino acids. The V gene end was trimmed by 2 bases and the J gene end by 2 bases; junction bases not matched to a gene: 4. The germline V gene encodes CDR1 MGHRA and CDR2 YSYEKL. CDR3 loop: CASSQWDRINYGYTF. CDR3 sequence (DNA): TGCGCCAGCAGCCAATGGGACAGGATAAACTATGGCTACACCTTC.

The chain combines TRBV20-1 with TRBJ2-5, with TRBD2 matching 12 bases. V lost 6 bases to trimming and J lost 5 bases; unmatched junction nucleotides: 10. The CDR3 consists of 15 residues. Germline CDR1 and CDR2: DFQATT and SNEGSKA (reference sequence). The CDR3 loop is CSAASPTSGSETQYF. The CDR3 DNA reads as TGCAGTGCAGCCAGCCCGACTAGCGGGAGTGAGACCCAGTACTTC.

This clonotype was found many times. J is TRBJ1-5 and V is TRBV7-2; D may be TRBD1 (5 bases). The CDR3 runs to 16 residues. The germline V and J ends were trimmed by 2 bases and 0 bases, with 11 bases remaining between them. Germline V gene lookup returns CDR1 SGHTA and CDR2 FQGNSA. CDR3 region: CASSLYRSHSNQPQHF. In nucleotides, the CDR3 is TGTGCCAGCAGCTTATACAGGTCCCATAGCAATCAGCCCCAGCATTTT. Looking up the rest from reference TRBV7-2 and TRBJ1-5 gives the full variable domain: GAGVSQSPSNKVTEKGKDVELRCDPISGHTALYWYRQSLGQGLEFLIYFQGNSAPDKSGLPSDRFSAERTGGSVSTLTIQRTQQEDSAVYLCASSLYRSHSNQPQHFGDGTRLSIL.